One sample yielded the 19 T cell receptor beta chains listed below, sequenced in a study of beta chain features in type 1 diabetes. Since all of the isolated RNA was reverse transcribed, expressed TCRB transcripts were what got sequenced. Sequencing used immunoSEQ multiplex PCR; TCRdb keeps in-frame clones, though not all of them. The repertoire holds over 300,000 clones, roughly 9% seen once, with around 1% in the top ten. Antigen specificity for these receptors is unknown. Overall study findings and caveats: Shorter TCRB CDR3s, moderately but significantly so, marked every one of the four CD4+ subsets in Type 1 diabetes patients.

The sequenced sample was central memory CD4+ T cells from blood. Source of these receptors: a man aged 25-40 years with type 1 diabetes.

Comments on this clone: Germline is not matched at one junction end, which may reflect a read error. The chain is built from TRBV18 and TRBJ1-2; tentatively, D is TRBD1 (5 bases). This CDR3 spans 15 amino acids. CDR1 and CDR2 from the germline V gene are KGHSH and LQKENI. CDR3 residues: CACSPPGRTGYGYTF. The CDR3 DNA follows: TGTGCCTGCTCACCACCGGGGAGAACAGGCTATGGCTACACCTTC. The full variable domain, completed using reference TRBV18 and TRBJ1-2, is NAGVMQNPRHLVRRRGQEARLRCSPMKGHSHVYWYRQLPEEGLKFMVYLQKENIIDESGMPKERFSAEFPKEGPSILRIQQVVRGDSAAYFCACSPPGRTGYGYTFGSGTRLTVV.

The CDR3 DNA follows: TGTGCCAGCAGGGAGGCAGGGGGGGCAACTAATGAAAAACTGTTTTTT. Translation: CASREAGGATNEKLFF. This sequence joins TRBV2 and TRBJ1-4; 7 nucleotides line up with TRBD1. CDR1 SNHLY and CDR2 FYNNEI come from the germline V gene. With V trimmed by 6 bases and J by 0 bases, 7 bases remained unmatched. The CDR3 consists of 16 residues.

The J gene is TRBJ2-3, the V gene TRBV5-1; maybe TRBD2 (6 bases). V shed 4 bases and J shed 0 bases, with 12 bases lying between them. The CDR3 extends over 15 amino acids. Germline CDR1 SGHRS, CDR2 YFSETQ. In nucleotides, the CDR3 is TGCGCCAGCAGCGGCCGGGCGGGGAGCACAGATACGCAGTATTTT. Its protein product is CASSGRAGSTDTQYF.

This clone has a handful of counts. This chain links TRBV6-5 with TRBJ2-1; D possibly matches TRBD1 or TRBD2 (5 bases each). This CDR3 has 14 amino acids. Trimming removed 5 bases at V and 8 bases at J, with 16 bases between. Looked up from germline, CDR1 is MNHEY and CDR2 is SVGAGI. The CDR3 sequence is CASSPNEGRHEQFF. The CDR3 DNA reads TGTGCCAGCAGTCCCAACGAGGGACGACATGAGCAGTTCTTC.

This chain joins TRBV7-8 and TRBJ2-1; 8 nucleotides match TRBD1. The CDR3 covers 15 residues. V was pared by 3 bases and J by 0 bases, with 1 base of the junction left unmatched. Germline loops: CDR1 SGHVS, CDR2 FQNEAQ. The CDR3 nucleotides are TGTGCCAGCAGCTTGGGGACAGGCTCCTACAATGAGCAGTTCTTC. It translates to CASSLGTGSYNEQFF.

This clone has more than one count but fewer than ten. The rearrangement joins TRBV5-1 to TRBJ2-5; a weak D match, TRBD1 (6 bases). This CDR3 spans 15 amino acids. Germline loops: CDR1 SGHRS, CDR2 YFSETQ. Trimming removed 3 bases at V and 2 bases at J, with 14 bases between. CDR3 sequence: CASSWGRQRQETQYF. The CDR3 DNA is TGCGCCAGCAGCTGGGGGCGGCAGCGTCAAGAGACCCAGTACTTC.

The chain carries TRBV7-8 and TRBJ2-5; 9 bases are shared with TRBD2. The V gene's germline CDR1 is SGHVS and CDR2 FQNEAQ. The ends lost 1 base at V and 5 bases at J; junction bases unmatched: 8. This CDR3 comprises 16 residues. CDR3 amino acids: CASSLVLRGGIETQYF. The CDR3 nucleotides read TGTGCCAGCAGCTTAGTACTGCGGGGGGGCATTGAGACCCAGTACTTC.

This clone showed up just a few times. The chain employs TRBV7-9 and TRBJ2-1; TRBD2 is a possible D gene (6 bases). The V gene's germline CDR1 is SEHNR and CDR2 FQNEAQ (reference sequence). The CDR3 spans 16 residues. V shed 3 bases and J shed 0 bases, with 12 bases lying between them. The CDR3 loop reads CASSFGGPSSYNEQFF. CDR3 DNA: TGTGCCAGCAGCTTCGGGGGACCCTCCTCCTACAATGAGCAGTTCTTC.

In this sample, this clone turned up a few times. The chain joins TRBV7-6 to TRBJ1-1; 7 bases are a match to TRBD1. V was clipped by 3 bases and J by 7 bases; unmatched bases: 11. Per the germline V gene, CDR1 is SGHVS and CDR2 is FNYEAQ. This CDR3 region has 15 residues. The CDR3 nucleotides are TGTGCCAGCAGCTTCCGGGACAGCCTTCTCGATGAAGCTTTCTTT. It specifies CASSFRDSLLDEAFF.

This clone occurred a few times. The chain couples TRBV7-9 to TRBJ2-2; 7 nucleotides agree with TRBD1. Trimming removed 0 bases from V and 1 base from J; junction bases left unmatched: 2. The germline CDR1 and CDR2 sequences are SEHNR and FQNEAQ (reference sequence). The length of the CDR3 is 16 residues. The CDR3 loop is CASSLAQGVNTGELFF. The CDR3 DNA reads TGTGCCAGCAGCTTAGCCCAGGGGGTGAACACCGGGGAGCTGTTTTTT.

Only a few counts were recorded for this clone. The chain carries TRBV7-2 and TRBJ2-2; 12 bases match TRBD2. The V and J ends lost 5 bases and 4 bases, in that order; junction bases with no gene match: 11. CDR3 size: 18 residues. CDR1 is SGHTA and CDR2 is FQGNSA in the germline V gene. In DNA, the CDR3 is TGTGCCAGCAGCCCTTCTAGCGGGGGGGCGGTCGGCACCGGGGAGCTGTTTTTT. This sequence encodes CASSPSSGGAVGTGELFF.

This clone has just a few counts. This chain links TRBV2 with TRBJ1-6; D might be TRBD1 (6 bases). V gave up 5 bases and J gave up 3 bases, with 11 bases separating them. The CDR3 totals 15 residues. Per the germline V gene, CDR1 is SNHLY and CDR2 is FYNNEI. The CDR3: CASSYRDNYNSPLHF. The CDR3 DNA follows: TGTGCCAGCAGTTACCGGGACAACTATAATTCACCCCTCCACTTT.

This clone was found a few times. J is TRBJ1-3 and V is TRBV11-2; D remains unclear. V was clipped by 4 bases and J by 8 bases, with 9 bases between them. The germline V gene encodes CDR1 SGHAT and CDR2 FQNNGV. The CDR3 totals 12 residues. CDR3 DNA: TGTGCCAGCAGCTCCTTCCCAGACACCATATATTTT. Protein product: CASSSFPDTIYF.

There are a few counts of this clone. V and J are TRBV28 and TRBJ1-6; TRBD1 might be the D (6 bases). This CDR3 region has 14 residues. Germline lookup yields CDR1 MDHEN and CDR2 SYDVKM. V was clipped by 4 bases and J by 17 bases, with 21 bases between them. The CDR3 bases are TGTGCCAGCAGTTCCACAGGGATCGGATACAATGTCCACTTT. This encodes CASSSTGIGYNVHF.

This clone was counted a few times. V usage is TRBV20-1 and J usage is TRBJ2-7, with D perhaps assigned TRBD1 or TRBD2 (6 bases each). The CDR3 loop spans 11 amino acids. Germline CDR1 and CDR2: DFQATT and SNEGSKA (reference sequence). V was trimmed by 6 bases and J by 7 bases, leaving 13 bases between them. CDR3 nucleotides: TGCAGTGCAGGGGGGTTGATGGAGCAGTACTTC. Its translation: CSAGGLMEQYF.

This clone came up many times. J is TRBJ2-7 and V is TRBV7-2; TRBD2 is a possible D gene (5 bases). V was cut by 6 bases and J by 6 bases, with 15 bases left in between. CDR1 and CDR2 (germline): SGHTA, FQGNSA. The CDR3 consists of 13 residues. CDR3 in DNA: TGTGCCAGCAGTCGGGCAGAGGGTTTCGAGCAGTACTTC. This encodes CASSRAEGFEQYF.

The V and J genes are TRBV29-1 and TRBJ2-3; D perhaps matches TRBD2 (6 bases). The CDR3 extends over 12 amino acids. The germline CDR1 and CDR2 sequences are SQVTM and ANQGSEA. This chain's CDR3 is CRAGGATDTQYF. CDR3 sequence (DNA): TGCAGGGCGGGCGGGGCCACAGATACGCAGTATTTT.

This clone was recorded a few times. This chain connects TRBV7-6 to TRBJ1-1; D is ambiguous. The CDR3 has 13 residues. From germline, CDR1 is SGHVS and CDR2 FNYEAQ. V lost 2 bases and J lost 1, with 5 bases in between. The CDR3 region is CASSLSGNTEAFF. CDR3 DNA: TGTGCCAGCAGCTTATCAGGGAACACTGAAGCTTTCTTT.

The table lists this clone with a few counts. The J gene is TRBJ2-1, the V gene TRBV7-2; TRBD1 might be the D (6 bases). Per the germline V gene, CDR1 is SGHTA and CDR2 is FQGNSA. The CDR3 spans 13 residues. V was clipped by 4 bases and J by 10 bases, with 14 bases between them. The CDR3, as DNA: TGTGCCAGCAGCTCGTACAGGGACCGCGAGCAGTTCTTC. It encodes CASSSYRDREQFF.